This entry lists 13 T cell receptor beta chains sequenced from one sample in a study of T cells in Graves' hyperthyroidism and ophthalmopathy. Amplified TCR beta CDR3 regions came from RNA transcripts. Using the HTBI primer set, a first-round RT-PCR was run on the TCR CDR3. TCRdb processed the multiplex PCR reads anew with MiXCR; each CDR3 protein has one entry. The data contain roughly 350,000 distinct CDR3 sequences, around 15% of them seen just once; the ten biggest clones take up 20%. The material sequenced was blood. Source of these receptors: a woman aged 30 to 39 with Graves' ophthalmopathy.

This clonotype was recorded many times. The chain combines TRBV20-1 with TRBJ1-2; D unclear. Germline loops: CDR1 DFQATT, CDR2 SNEGSKA (reference sequence). V was pared by 2 bases and J by 5 bases, with 9 bases between. The CDR3 is 12 residues long. Here the CDR3 reads CSARPTAYGYTF. CDR3 sequence (DNA): TGCAGTGCTAGACCTACAGCGTATGGCTACACCTTC.

This clonotype has a count of ten or more. The V gene is TRBV6-2 or TRBV6-3, the J gene TRBJ1-5; 10 bases are a match to TRBD1. The CDR3 is 19 residues long. With 3 bases clipped from V and 0 bases from J, the junction kept 11 bases outside the gene matches. Germline V gives CDR1 MNHEY, CDR2 SVGEGT. The CDR3 DNA follows: TGTGCCAGCAGTTATCTCTTTGGACAGGGGGTTTTTAGCAATCAGCCCCAGCATTTT. Translated: CASSYLFGQGVFSNQPQHF.

There are many counts of this clonotype. This chain connects TRBV13 to TRBJ1-3, with D hard to call. The germline V and J ends were trimmed by 6 bases and 2 bases, with 5 bases remaining between them. Germline V CDR1 and CDR2: PRHDT, FYEKMQ (reference sequence). This CDR3 spans 12 amino acids. The CDR3 loop reads CASSATGNTIYF. DNA of the CDR3: TGTGCCAGCAGTGCTACTGGAAACACCATATATTTT.

This clonotype has at least ten counts. This chain uses TRBV28 with TRBJ2-7, with D possibly being TRBD1 (5 bases). The V and J ends lost 6 bases and 0 bases respectively, with 9 bases between them. From germline, CDR1 is MDHEN and CDR2 SYDVKM. The CDR3 runs to 13 residues. CDR3 coding DNA: TGTGCCAGCAGCATAGACAGCTCCTACGAGCAGTACTTC. It yields the protein CASSIDSSYEQYF.

There are many counts of this clonotype. The CDR3 loop is CASSLLEKLFF. The CDR3, as DNA: TGTGCCAGCAGTTTGTTAGAAAAACTGTTTTTT. The chain employs TRBV12-3 or TRBV12-4 and TRBJ1-4; D not certain. Trimming shortened V by 3 bases and J by 8 bases, and 4 bases separated the two germline ends. The CDR3 is made up of 11 amino acids.

The chain uses TRBV28 and TRBJ1-1; no clear D. Trimming took off 9 bases at V and 2 bases at J, with 13 bases between the two ends. The length of the CDR3 is 13 residues. The V gene's germline CDR1 is MDHEN and CDR2 SYDVKM. CDR3 loop: CASLFGVNTEAFF. The CDR3 DNA is TGTGCCAGTTTATTCGGAGTTAACACTGAAGCTTTCTTT.

There are a few counts of this clonotype. The rearrangement joins TRBV6-1 to TRBJ1-4; maybe TRBD1 (6 bases). Deletions cut 5 bases from V and 6 bases from J, with 16 bases between. The CDR3 extends over 15 amino acids. Per germline, CDR1 MNHNS and CDR2 SASEGT. This CDR3 is CASSTRSGVDEKLFF. The CDR3 bases are TGTGCCAGCAGTACGCGTTCAGGGGTGGATGAAAAACTGTTTTTT.

This clonotype appeared many times. The V gene is TRBV28, the J gene TRBJ2-7; the D gene is possibly TRBD2 (5 bases). The CDR3 has 15 residues. The germline gives CDR1 MDHEN, CDR2 SYDVKM. The CDR3 sequence is CGTVGGSGIFYEQYF. CDR3 nucleotides: TGTGGCACAGTAGGTGGTTCGGGGATATTCTACGAGCAGTACTTC.

At least ten counts were recorded for this clonotype. The CDR3 DNA follows: TGCGCCAGCAGCGGAGGGACTAGCGGGGTCGTCTGGGATGAGCAGTTCTTC. Its protein product is CASSGGTSGVVWDEQFF. V and J are TRBV5-1 and TRBJ2-1, with TRBD2 matching over 13 bases. Trimming removed 4 bases from V and 8 bases from J; junction bases left unmatched: 12. CDR1 and CDR2 from the germline V gene are SGHRS and YFSETQ. The CDR3 is 17 amino acids.

This sequence joins TRBV7-3 and TRBJ1-2, with D tentatively TRBD1 (5 bases). V lost 5 bases and J lost 2, with 27 bases in between. Germline CDR1 and CDR2: SGHTA and FQGTGA. This CDR3 contains 19 residues. CDR3 amino acids: CASSRIRGGPFGSNYGYTF. CDR3 DNA: TGTGCCAGCAGCCGAATACGGGGGGGACCCTTTGGGTCCAACTATGGCTACACCTTC.

There are many counts of this clonotype. The chain combines TRBV7-9 with TRBJ2-1; 11 bases are shared with TRBD1. Germline-derived CDR1 and CDR2 are SEHNR and FQNEAQ (reference sequence). J gave up 6 bases and V 5 bases, and 6 bases lay outside the gene matches. The CDR3 loop spans 15 amino acids. In nucleotides, the CDR3 is TGTGCCAGCAGCCGTCGTGGGACAGGGGGCAATGAGCAGTTCTTC. It yields the protein CASSRRGTGGNEQFF.

This clonotype was observed a few times. The chain carries TRBV2 and TRBJ1-4; D is possibly TRBD1 (6 bases). Germline V gives CDR1 SNHLY, CDR2 FYNNEI. CDR3 size: 15 residues. Trimming removed 3 bases at V and 7 bases at J, with 15 bases between. The CDR3 sequence is CASSDRGAQGEKLFF. CDR3 in DNA: TGTGCCAGCAGTGATCGGGGGGCGCAGGGTGAAAAACTGTTTTTT. Full variable domain (missing parts from reference TRBV2 and TRBJ1-4): EPEVTQTPSHQVTQMGQEVILRCVPISNHLYFYWYRQILGQKVEFLVSFYNNEISEKSEIFDDQFSVERPDGSNFTLKIRSTKLEDSAMYFCASSDRGAQGEKLFFGSGTQLSVL.

This clonotype appeared once. A read error may be the cause here, since a much bigger clone is one base away. Without the conserved terminal phenylalanine or tryptophan, this CDR3 likely stems from a read error. The chain joins TRBV5-6 to TRBJ1-2; the match to TRBD1 covers 7 bases. Germline loops: CDR1 SGHDT, CDR2 YYEEEE. The trim removed 3 bases at V and 3 bases at J, leaving 8 bases unmatched. This CDR3 is 15 amino acids long. Written as DNA, the CDR3 is TGTGCCAGCAGCTCCCCCACTACAGGGGACTATGGCTACACCTCC. This codes for CASSSPTTGDYGYTS.